The 18 T cell receptor beta chains given below trace back to one sample, sequenced in a study of spatial heterogeneity in lung cancer. The time point here: sample taken at primary tumor resection. Unsorted samples of tumor, nontumor lung or frozen PBMC had their whole RNA sequenced. TCRdb re-analysed the 5' RACE reads in MiXCR, keeping a single row per CDR3 protein. The sample carries about 7,000 distinct CDR3 sequences, around 7% recorded once. This material consisted of PBMCs, taken at surgery. These receptors came from a male donor with early-stage non-small cell lung cancer.

This clonotype was seen many times. This beta chain is an unintended read in a library built for alpha chains; its size means little. The V call is TRBV20-1, the J call TRBJ2-1, with D unclear. The germline V and J ends were trimmed by 2 bases and 8 bases, with 10 bases remaining between them. The CDR3 length is 12 residues. Germline values: CDR1 DFQATT, CDR2 SNEGSKA (reference sequence). The CDR3 loop is CSARRQVDEQFF. CDR3 nucleotide sequence: TGCAGTGCTAGAAGGCAGGTCGATGAGCAGTTCTTC.

This clonotype was seen at least ten times. Because the library targeted alpha chains, this beta chain is an off-target read whose size means little. The chain joins TRBV28 to TRBJ1-1; D may be TRBD1 (6 bases). The CDR3 has 15 residues. The V and J ends lost 2 bases and 10 bases respectively, with 20 bases between them. Looked up from germline, CDR1 is MDHEN and CDR2 is SYDVKM. This chain's CDR3 is CASSLVQGLMSGAFF. The CDR3 DNA reads TGTGCCAGCAGTTTAGTTCAGGGGTTGATGAGTGGAGCTTTCTTT. The whole variable domain, filled in from reference TRBV28 and TRBJ1-1, reads DVKVTQSSRYLVKRTGEKVFLECVQDMDHENMFWYRQDPGLGLRLIYFSYDVKMKEKGDIPEGYSVSREKKERFSLILESASTNQTSMYLCASSLVQGLMSGAFFGQGTRLTVV.

This clonotype was detected many times. Little can be read into the size of this beta chain, an off-target read in a library designed for alpha chains. The rearrangement uses TRBV29-1 and TRBJ2-5, with a weak D call TRBD1 (6 bases). Germline CDR1 and CDR2: SQVTM and ANQGSEA. The CDR3 is 12 residues long. V lost 7 bases and J 0 bases, leaving 9 bases between the germline ends. CDR3 residues: CSGTADQETQYF. DNA for the CDR3: TGCAGCGGGACAGCGGACCAAGAGACCCAGTACTTC. The entire variable domain, with the rest obtained from reference TRBV29-1 and TRBJ2-5, is as follows: SAVISQKPSRDICQRGTSLTIQCQVDSQVTMMFWYRQQPGQSLTLIATANQGSEATYESGFVIDKFPISRPNLTFSTLTVSNMSPEDSSIYLCSGTADQETQYFGPGTRLLVL.

Note on this clonotype: The library was prepared for alpha chains; this beta chain is a stray read, so its frequency means little. The chain joins TRBV3-1 to TRBJ2-5; 8 nucleotides agree with TRBD2. Per the germline V gene, CDR1 is LGHDT and CDR2 is YNNKEL (reference sequence). V was pared by 2 bases and J by 1 base, with 3 bases of the junction left unmatched. The CDR3 consists of 15 residues. CDR3 sequence (DNA): TGTGCCAGCAGCCAACAGCGGGGGCCCCAAGAGACCCAGTACTTC. Translating gives CASSQQRGPQETQYF.

This clonotype was observed at least ten times. A library prepared for alpha chains yielded this beta chain as an off-target read; its size is of little meaning. The chain carries TRBV7-9 and TRBJ2-1, with 11 nucleotides matching TRBD2. J gave up 4 bases and V 5 bases, and 7 bases lay outside the gene matches. CDR1 SEHNR and CDR2 FQNEAQ come from the germline V gene (reference sequence). There are 16 residues in the CDR3. In nucleotides, the CDR3 is TGTGCCAGCAGCCTCGTGTGGACTAGCGGGTACAATGAGCAGTTCTTC. Translated: CASSLVWTSGYNEQFF.

This clonotype was seen repeatedly, ten times or more. This beta chain is off target for a library built for alpha chains, so its abundance means little. The rearrangement links TRBV2 to TRBJ2-5, with 9 bases that match TRBD1. CDR1 is SNHLY and CDR2 is FYNNEI in the germline V gene. V shed 8 bases and J 5 bases; nucleotides not matched to a gene: 6. The CDR3 consists of 13 residues. The CDR3 protein is CASSTGGRETQYF. The CDR3 DNA is TGTGCCAGCTCTACAGGGGGCCGGGAGACCCAGTACTTC.

Comment on this clonotype: Since it is a stray read in a library aimed at alpha chains, this beta chain has a size that is not meaningful. This rearrangement joins TRBV11-3 to TRBJ1-4; D remains ambiguous. Deletions cut 1 base from V and 8 bases from J, with 8 bases between. Germline CDR1 reads SGHNT; CDR2 reads YENEEA. The CDR3 totals 13 residues. CDR3 amino acids: CASSLAEGEKLFF. The DNA for the CDR3 is TGTGCCAGCAGCTTAGCGGAGGGAGAAAAACTGTTTTTT.

Many counts were recorded for this clonotype. Because this beta chain is a stray read in a library intended to capture alpha chains, its abundance should not be given much weight. This sequence joins TRBV24-1 and TRBJ1-1, with D tentatively TRBD1 (6 bases). Trimming removed 4 bases at V and 0 bases at J, with 8 bases between. Germline CDR1 and CDR2: KGHDR and SFDVKD. The CDR3 sequence is 14 residues long. CDR3 sequence (DNA): TGTGCCACCAGTGAGGACAGTTTGAACACTGAAGCTTTCTTT. This sequence encodes CATSEDSLNTEAFF.

This clonotype was recorded at least ten times. Little can be read into the size of this beta chain, an off-target read in a library designed for alpha chains. V usage is TRBV12-3 or TRBV12-4 and J usage is TRBJ2-1; D is unclear. V gave up 0 bases and J gave up 11 bases, with 23 bases separating them. This CDR3 region has 17 residues. The CDR3, as DNA: TGTGCCAGCAGTTTAGCGCTCAGCCACCTCCATGGAGCTCAGCAGTTCTTC. Its translation: CASSLALSHLHGAQQFF.

This clonotype was observed many times. This beta chain is an unintended read in a library built for alpha chains; its size means little. This chain links TRBV3-1 with TRBJ2-3; 8 nucleotides align to TRBD2. With V trimmed by 1 base and J by 3 bases, 9 bases remained unmatched. The CDR3 has 17 residues. Germline CDR1 reads LGHDT; CDR2 reads YNNKEL (reference sequence). Written as DNA, the CDR3 is TGTGCCAGCAGCCAAGGCGGCCTAGCGGGCGCTACAGATACGCAGTATTTT. This translates into CASSQGGLAGATDTQYF.

This clonotype occurred once. This beta chain is an off-target read within a library intended for alpha chains, so its frequency means little. CDR3 residues: CASSLMGSGETQYF. The CDR3 nucleotides read TGCGCCAGCAGCTTAATGGGCTCGGGAGAGACCCAGTACTTC. The chain links TRBV5-1 to TRBJ2-5; the D is unclear. The germline V gene encodes CDR1 SGHRS and CDR2 YFSETQ. The ends were cut back, 2 bases at V and 4 bases at J, with 12 bases in the middle. The CDR3 length is 14 residues.

Worth noting for this clonotype: In a library made to pick up alpha chains, this beta chain is a stray read with a size that means little. V gene TRBV11-2 combines with J gene TRBJ2-6; tentative D call: TRBD1 (6 bases). V lost 7 bases and J 1 base, leaving 14 bases between the germline ends. Germline V gene lookup returns CDR1 SGHAT and CDR2 FQNNGV. The CDR3 length is 16 residues. For the CDR3, the DNA is TGTGCCAGCACCCAATCCAGGGGTTCTGGGGCCAACGTCCTGACTTTC. Its translation: CASTQSRGSGANVLTF.

This clonotype was detected ten times or more. As an off-target read in a library built for alpha chains, this beta chain has a frequency of little significance. The rearrangement joins TRBV5-6 to TRBJ2-7; possibly TRBD1 for D (5 bases). The CDR3 totals 14 residues. Trimming took off 2 bases at V and 0 bases at J, with 9 bases between the two ends. Germline V gene sequence: CDR1 SGHDT, CDR2 YYEEEE. CDR3 sequence reads: CASSLSTGSYEQYV. The CDR3 bases are TGTGCCAGCAGCTTATCAACAGGCTCCTACGAGCAGTACGTC.

This clonotype was counted at least ten times. The library was prepared for alpha chains; this beta chain is a stray read, so its frequency means little. This chain uses TRBV7-6 with TRBJ2-7, with 8 bases that match TRBD2. With V trimmed by 5 bases and J by 3 bases, 3 bases remained unmatched. Germline V gene lookup returns CDR1 SGHVS and CDR2 FNYEAQ. The CDR3 loop spans 13 amino acids. Here the CDR3 DNA reads TGTGCCAGCAGCCGTGGGACTAGCTACGAGCAGTACTTC. It codes for CASSRGTSYEQYF. Using reference TRBV7-6 and TRBJ2-7 for the parts outside the CDR3, the full variable domain is GAGVSQSPRYKVTKRGQDVALRCDPISGHVSLYWYRQALGQGPEFLTYFNYEAQQDKSGLPNDRFSAERPEGSISTLTIQRTEQRDSAMYRCASSRGTSYEQYFGPGTRLTVT.

A remark on this clonotype: A much larger clone lies one base from this, so it may be a read error. This beta chain is an unintended read in a library built for alpha chains; its size means little. J is TRBJ2-2 and V is TRBV7-7; the D is unclear. The CDR3 loop spans 15 amino acids. Germline CDR1 SSHAT, CDR2 FNYEAQ (reference sequence). CDR3 sequence: CASSARRANTGELFF. The CDR3 nucleotides read TGTGCTAGCAGCGCGAGAAGGGCGAACACCGGGGAGCTGTTTTTT.

The table lists this clonotype with many counts. This beta chain turned up in a library designed for alpha chains; as an off-target read, its abundance says little. The chain combines TRBV19 with TRBJ1-4; 8 nucleotides agree with TRBD1. CDR1 LNHDA and CDR2 SQIVND come from the germline V gene (reference sequence). The CDR3 contains 13 residues. V dropped 10 bases and J dropped 6; count of bases not matched to a gene: 7. CDR3 loop: CATTGQGYEKLFF. The CDR3, as DNA: TGTGCCACCACCGGACAGGGTTATGAAAAACTGTTTTTT.

This clonotype showed up many times. A library prepared for alpha chains yielded this beta chain as an off-target read; its size is of little meaning. This sequence joins TRBV5-1 and TRBJ1-5; D possibly corresponds to TRBD1 (6 bases). This CDR3 region has 16 residues. Germline V gives CDR1 SGHRS, CDR2 YFSETQ. With 3 bases removed from V and 3 bases from J, the gap between germline ends came to 16 bases. The CDR3 nucleotides read TGCGCCAGCAGCTGTTGGCCGGCAGGGGCCAATCAGCCCCAGCATTTT. Amino acids: CASSCWPAGANQPQHF.

The sample holds many counts of this clonotype. Since the library was made to target alpha chains, this beta chain is a stray read and its abundance is not meaningful. V is TRBV10-3 and J is TRBJ1-5; D gene ambiguous. Between the trimmed V and J ends, which lost 0 bases and 4 bases, there was a span of 7 bases. Germline V gives CDR1 ENHRY, CDR2 SYGVKD. This CDR3 region has 14 residues. CDR3 nucleotides: TGTGCCATCAGTGAGTCCCGGGAGAATCAGCCCCAGCATTTT. Encoded protein: CAISESRENQPQHF.